This is a list of T cell receptor beta chains from one sample in a study of blood T cell repertoires in COVID-19. The assay was immunoSEQ multiplex PCR, and TCRdb's table has in-frame clones only and misses some. The data show roughly 250,000 clones, with about 85% seen just once and over 5.5% held by the top ten. Source material: peripheral blood. These receptors came from a woman aged 60-75 years with active or convalescent COVID-19. CDR3s include the opening cysteine and the closing phenylalanine or tryptophan. Fields, in order: J gene, clone size, V gene, CDR3 protein. Size is omitted from some rows. Given values are once, few, many or a class for expanded clones.

j_call: TRBJ1-3
clone_size: -
v_call: TRBV30
cdr3_aa: CACPGGGPGNTIYF

j_call: TRBJ1-4
clone_size: -
v_call: TRBV28
cdr3_aa: CASSRQGEESVGKLFF

j_call: TRBJ1-2
clone_size: -
v_call: TRBV18
cdr3_aa: CASSPPSTGSNYGYTF

j_call: TRBJ1-1
clone_size: -
v_call: TRBV29-1
cdr3_aa: CSVARRLDTEAFF

j_call: TRBJ2-1
clone_size: -
v_call: TRBV30
cdr3_aa: CACHRQGAKEQFF

j_call: TRBJ1-6
clone_size: few
v_call: TRBV19
cdr3_aa: CASSIDGGYNSPLHF

j_call: TRBJ2-1
clone_size: -
v_call: TRBV7-3
cdr3_aa: CASSYYSNNEQFF

j_call: TRBJ1-2
clone_size: -
v_call: TRBV7-2
cdr3_aa: CASSLVAPGQGVNYGYTF

j_call: TRBJ2-1
clone_size: -
v_call: TRBV13
cdr3_aa: CASSAPGQGEHNEQFF

j_call: TRBJ1-2
clone_size: -
v_call: TRBV6-6
cdr3_aa: CASSYLQGDGYTF

j_call: TRBJ2-3
clone_size: -
v_call: TRBV11-2
cdr3_aa: CASSPVAGGGDTQYF

j_call: TRBJ2-1
clone_size: few
v_call: TRBV7-9
cdr3_aa: CASSFGGASYNEQFF

j_call: TRBJ2-2
clone_size: once
v_call: TRBV6-6
cdr3_aa: CASNPSGNTGELFF

j_call: TRBJ1-4
clone_size: -
v_call: TRBV27
cdr3_aa: CASSLGAGHEKLFF

j_call: TRBJ1-1
clone_size: few
v_call: TRBV18
cdr3_aa: CASEAEADTEAFF

j_call: TRBJ2-1
clone_size: few
v_call: TRBV7-8
cdr3_aa: CASSPPGEQFF

j_call: TRBJ2-1
clone_size: -
v_call: TRBV30
cdr3_aa: CAWSVAGGTQQFF

j_call: TRBJ1-1
clone_size: -
v_call: TRBV27
cdr3_aa: CASSRTHMNTEAFF

j_call: TRBJ1-6
clone_size: -
v_call: TRBV6-4
cdr3_aa: CASSPTYRGSPLHF

j_call: TRBJ2-3
clone_size: -
v_call: TRBV7-9
cdr3_aa: CASSLGTSSDTQYF

j_call: TRBJ2-2
clone_size: few
v_call: TRBV5-1
cdr3_aa: CASSLLGVLNTGELFF

j_call: TRBJ1-1
clone_size: -
v_call: TRBV13
cdr3_aa: CASSPTGQGNTEAFF

j_call: TRBJ1-2
clone_size: once
v_call: TRBV4-1
cdr3_aa: CASSQDVGQGAVGYGYTF

j_call: TRBJ1-1
clone_size: -
v_call: TRBV29-1
cdr3_aa: CSVAGTDYTEAFF

j_call: TRBJ1-1
clone_size: -
v_call: TRBV6-5
cdr3_aa: CASSYEVNTEAFF

j_call: TRBJ1-4
clone_size: once
v_call: TRBV2
cdr3_aa: CASSDRSNEKLFF

j_call: TRBJ2-5
clone_size: -
v_call: TRBV7-2
cdr3_aa: CASSTDRGGWETQYF

j_call: TRBJ1-2
clone_size: -
v_call: TRBV4-1
cdr3_aa: CASSQEGGEVYGYTF

j_call: TRBJ1-4
clone_size: -
v_call: TRBV27
cdr3_aa: CASSLYSQGLSEKLFF

j_call: TRBJ2-1
clone_size: -
v_call: TRBV27
cdr3_aa: CASSLLLAQSVYNEQFF

j_call: TRBJ1-5
clone_size: -
v_call: TRBV19
cdr3_aa: CASSISRGDQPQHF

j_call: TRBJ1-3
clone_size: -
v_call: TRBV24-1
cdr3_aa: CATEGRTTIYF

j_call: TRBJ2-5
clone_size: -
v_call: TRBV2
cdr3_aa: CATIRRGGSRETQYF

j_call: TRBJ2-1
clone_size: few
v_call: TRBV5-6
cdr3_aa: CASSPNRDWDNEQFF

j_call: TRBJ1-2
clone_size: -
v_call: TRBV5-1
cdr3_aa: CASSEVDYGYTF

j_call: TRBJ1-1
clone_size: -
v_call: TRBV13
cdr3_aa: CASSLGQMATEAFF

j_call: TRBJ2-3
clone_size: -
v_call: TRBV11-3
cdr3_aa: CASSLDLTGEASDTQYF

j_call: TRBJ2-6
clone_size: -
v_call: TRBV28
cdr3_aa: CASSSGQGAHGANVLTF